Each of the 10 T cell receptor beta chains below was sequenced from the same sample in a study of cytomegalovirus exposure and HLA in healthy donors. With 60 Vbeta and 13 Jbeta primers, the PCR was carried out. Profiled with immunoSEQ multiplex PCR; TCRdb holds only in-frame clones, not every one. The sample includes 110,000 to 150,000 clones, less than 90% of them seen just once. Sequences were obtained from PBMCs. The receptor set was obtained from a boy aged 2-15 years in good health and CMV-seronegative.

This chain links TRBV4-1 with TRBJ1-2; D gene unclear. With 0 bases removed from V and 3 bases from J, the gap between germline ends came to 14 bases. Germline-derived CDR1 and CDR2 are MGHRA and YSYEKL. This CDR3 spans 16 amino acids. In DNA form, the CDR3 reads TGCGCCAGCAGCCAAGATCCAGGAGCGGGTCACTATGGCTACACCTTC. Protein: CASSQDPGAGHYGYTF.

Written as DNA, the CDR3 is TGTGCCAGCAGTAATCCCAGGGCTGAGCAGTTCTTC. It translates to CASSNPRAEQFF. The chain joins TRBV6-5 to TRBJ2-1; tentatively, D is TRBD1 (5 bases). The germline V gene encodes CDR1 MNHEY and CDR2 SVGAGI. V lost 5 bases, J lost 9 bases, and 11 bases lay in between. This CDR3 has 12 amino acids.

For the CDR3, the DNA is TGTGCCAGCAGTGGAGTCGCTTCTAACTATGGCTACACCTTC. Translating it yields CASSGVASNYGYTF. V is TRBV6-5 and J is TRBJ1-2; D remains unclear. The length of the CDR3 is 14 residues. The germline V gene has CDR1 MNHEY and CDR2 SVGAGI. V lost 5 bases and J 0 bases, leaving 10 bases between the germline ends.

The V and J genes are TRBV27 and TRBJ1-2, with 7 bases identical to TRBD1. This CDR3 is built from 15 residues. With V trimmed by 5 bases and J by 6 bases, 12 bases remained unmatched. The germline V gene has CDR1 MNHEY and CDR2 SMNVEV (reference sequence). The CDR3 nucleotides read TGTGCCAGCAGTACCCGACAGGGAGGATGGGATGGCTACACCTTC. Residues: CASSTRQGGWDGYTF.

The rearrangement links TRBV2 to TRBJ1-3; 8 bases line up with TRBD1. Per the germline V gene, CDR1 is SNHLY and CDR2 is FYNNEI. V dropped 6 bases and J dropped 0; count of bases not matched to a gene: 7. The CDR3 has 16 residues. CDR3 sequence: CASSFDRGVSGNTIYF. DNA for the CDR3: TGTGCCAGCAGCTTCGACAGGGGTGTCTCTGGAAACACCATATATTTT.

This clone was counted between two and nine times. The rearrangement joins TRBV12-5 to TRBJ2-5, with D perhaps TRBD2 (6 bases). Germline-derived CDR1 and CDR2 are LGHNT and FRNRAP. The ends were cut back, 0 bases at V and 1 base at J, with 15 bases in the middle. The CDR3 has 17 amino acids. CDR3 sequence reads: CASGLVGGKLPQETQYF. The CDR3, as DNA: TGTGCTAGTGGTTTGGTGGGCGGGAAGCTCCCCCAAGAGACCCAGTACTTC.

About this clone: A read error may account for a junction end that differs from germline. This sequence joins TRBV5-4 and TRBJ2-2; TRBD2 matches 14 bases. CDR1 is SGHNT and CDR2 is YYREEE in the germline V gene (reference sequence). This CDR3 region has 18 residues. The CDR3 here is CASSLGLAGARNTGELFF. The CDR3, as DNA: TGTGCCAGCAGTTTGGGACTAGCGGGGGCCCGGAACACCGGGGAGCTGTTTTTT.

The rearrangement links TRBV19 to TRBJ1-3; tentative D call: TRBD1 (5 bases). The CDR3 has 14 residues. With 3 bases removed from V and 3 bases from J, the gap between germline ends came to 9 bases. CDR1 LNHDA and CDR2 SQIVND come from the germline V gene (reference sequence). CDR3 loop: CASSIGGGGNTIYF. CDR3 bases: TGTGCCAGTAGTATCGGGGGAGGTGGAAACACCATATATTTT.

V gene TRBV7-9 combines with J gene TRBJ1-2; unclear D gene. Trimming took 1 base from V and 6 from J, leaving 6 bases between them. The CDR3 contains 12 residues. Germline loops: CDR1 SEHNR, CDR2 FQNEAQ (reference sequence). In DNA form, the CDR3 reads TGTGCCAGCAGCTTAGTGAGGGATGGCTACACCTTC. This codes for CASSLVRDGYTF.

The chain is built from TRBV5-1 and TRBJ1-1; TRBD1 is a possible D gene (5 bases). The CDR3 consists of 14 residues. V was shortened by 4 bases and J by 10 bases, with 20 bases between the two germline ends. Per germline, CDR1 SGHRS and CDR2 YFSETQ. The CDR3 nucleotides read TGCGCCAGCAGCCCCAGGGACTACCGGGAAGGAGCTTTCTTT. Translated: CASSPRDYREGAFF.